Listed below are T cell receptor beta chains from one sample, sequenced in a study of T cells in Graves' hyperthyroidism and ophthalmopathy. Via MiXCR, TCRdb re-called the multiplex PCR reads, giving one row per CDR3 protein. There are some 550,000 distinct CDR3 sequences in the sample; more than 15% occur only once, and 2.5% to 4% lies in the top ten. Material: blood. The receptor set was obtained from a woman in her thirties or forties with Graves' ophthalmopathy. Both conserved end residues are part of each CDR3. Fields, in order: clone size, J gene, D gene, V gene, CDR3 DNA, CDR3 protein. A D gene is named only where the DNA matches it firmly. Clone size is given for some rows only: seen once, a few or many times, or a class if the clone is expanded.

. | TRBJ2-2 | TRBD1 | TRBV10-2 | TGCGCCAGCAGTGCCCGGGACAGGGGAAGAACCGGGGAGCTGTTTTTT | CASSARDRGRTGELFF
. | TRBJ2-7 | . | TRBV7-9 | TGTGCCAGCAGCTTAGCGGGCGGGACCTACAATGAGCAGTACTTC | CASSLAGGTYNEQYF
. | TRBJ1-2 | . | TRBV18 | TGTGCCAGCTCAGCAGGGCAAGGGACAAAGACTAACTATGGCTACACCTTC | CASSAGQGTKTNYGYTF
many | TRBJ1-5 | . | TRBV2 | TGTGCCAGCGAGTACTCAGGGAATCAGCCCCAGCATTTT | CASEYSGNQPQHF
many | TRBJ1-1 | . | TRBV3-1 | TGTGCCAGCAGCCAAGGCACGGGGCGGACTGAAGCTTTCTTT | CASSQGTGRTEAFF
many | TRBJ1-5 | . | TRBV30 | TGTGCCTGGAGTGTAGGGGTGCAGAACAATCAGCCCCAGCATTTT | CAWSVGVQNNQPQHF
few | TRBJ2-1 | . | TRBV7-3 | TGTGCCAGCAGCCGAGGACAGACCCACAATGAGCAGTTCTTC | CASSRGQTHNEQFF
. | TRBJ1-1 | . | TRBV4-1 | TGCGCCAGCAGCTTATCCGGGTCCCTGGAGACTGAAGCTTTCTTT | CASSLSGSLETEAFF
. | TRBJ2-1 | TRBD1 | TRBV5-5 | TGTGCCAGCAGCACCGGTTGGGACAGGGGCTACAATGAGCAGTTCTTC | CASSTGWDRGYNEQFF
. | TRBJ2-1 | TRBD2 | TRBV20-1 | TGCAGTGCTAGAGATGGCCCGGGAGGGGTATCCTACAATGAGCAGTTCTTC | CSARDGPGGVSYNEQFF
. | TRBJ2-4 | TRBD1 | TRBV28 | TGTGCCAGCAGGCAAGACAGGGTACGGAACATTCAGTACTTC | CASRQDRVRNIQYF
many | TRBJ1-1 | . | TRBV2 | TGTGCCAGCAGTGAGGAGTTCTCTAACACTGAAGCTTTCTTT | CASSEEFSNTEAFF
few | TRBJ2-7 | TRBD1 | TRBV6-1 | TGTGCCAGCACCCATGGAACAGGGGGCGCATACGAGCAGTACTTC | CASTHGTGGAYEQYF
few | TRBJ1-2 | . | TRBV6-5 | TGTGCCAGCAGTTACTTCGGGGGGAAAGACTACACCTTC | CASSYFGGKDYTF
. | TRBJ1-2 | TRBD1 | TRBV3-1 | TGTGCCAGCAGCCAATATGAGAAAAAAGGGGGCGATGGCTACACCTTC | CASSQYEKKGGDGYTF
many | TRBJ2-1 | . | TRBV12-3/TRBV12-4 | TGTGCCAGCAGTTTTCGGAGGGGCGACTACAATGAGCAGTTCTTC | CASSFRRGDYNEQFF